The sequence of this T cell receptor beta chain was determined in a study of CD8+ T cells in alopecia areata. The treatment denotes: oral pan-JAK inhibitor, 5-10 mg twice daily. The CDR3 length is 13 residues. Trimming took 0 bases from V and 8 from J, leaving 9 bases between them. Looked up from germline, CDR1 is SGHRS and CDR2 is YFSETQ. Sequencing templates came from extracted RNA that was reverse transcribed into cDNA. Generated by immunoSEQ multiplex PCR, the TCRdb table keeps only in-frame clones and is missing some. This sample has approximately 220,000 clones, with 35% to 45% found just once. The study's findings and limits: Many expanded lesional clones remained in scalp and blood on tofacitinib.

Remarks on this clone: What it binds is unknown.

This TCR was sampled from a human donor with alopecia areata. This chain links TRBV5-1 with TRBJ2-4; D is undetermined. The sample was CD4+ T cells sorted from blood, taken between weeks 30 and 35, from a patient treated with tofacitinib. The CDR3 spells CASSLVGRDIQYF. The DNA of the CDR3 is TGCGCCAGCAGCTTGGTGGGCCGGGACATTCAGTACTTC. Combining the CDR3 with reference TRBV5-1 and TRBJ2-4 gives the whole variable domain KAGVTQTPRYLIKTRGQQVTLSCSPISGHRSVSWYQQTPGQGLQFLFEYFSETQRNKGNFPGRFSGRQFSNSRSEMNVSTLELGDSALYLCASSLVGRDIQYFGAGTRLSVL.